Presented here are 9 T cell receptor beta chains from one specimen sequenced in a study of T cell responses to AZD1222 COVID-19 vaccine. The protocol was immunoSEQ multiplex PCR, while the TCRdb copy is restricted to in-frame clones and leaves out a portion. Of some 99,000 clones listed, about 88% are singletons. The source was peripheral blood, collected 28 days after the second AZD1222 dose. The receptors come from an adult who received the AZD1222 COVID-19 vaccine.

This sequence joins TRBV9 and TRBJ1-2, with D possibly TRBD1 on 5 matching bases. V was cut by 4 bases and J by 5 bases, with 18 bases left in between. Germline CDR1 reads SGDLS; CDR2 reads YYNGEE. The length of the CDR3 is 15 residues. The CDR3 here is CASSSRGDGRYGYTF. The CDR3 DNA reads as TGTGCCAGCAGCTCCCGAGGGGACGGCCGGTATGGCTACACCTTC.

The rearrangement joins TRBV13 to TRBJ1-2; D perhaps matches TRBD1 (5 bases). In germline, CDR1 is PRHDT, CDR2 FYEKMQ (reference sequence). V lost 1 base and J lost 4, with 16 bases in between. The CDR3 sequence is 16 residues long. CDR3 in DNA: TGTGCCAGCAGCTTAGATTTTAGGCGGGGCCTCTATGGCTACACCTTC. This encodes CASSLDFRRGLYGYTF.

This clone was recorded only once. V and J are TRBV18 and TRBJ2-2; no reliable D call. Trimming pared 0 bases from V and 3 bases from J, leaving 8 bases between. The CDR3 contains 15 residues. Germline CDR1 and CDR2: KGHSH and LQKENI. The CDR3 region is CASSPPVKYTGELFF. CDR3 DNA sequence: TGTGCCAGCTCACCACCGGTGAAGTACACCGGGGAGCTGTTTTTT.

V gene TRBV5-6 combines with J gene TRBJ1-2; TRBD1 might be the D (6 bases). V was clipped by 5 bases and J by 6 bases, with 23 bases between them. The CDR3 consists of 16 residues. Germline V gene sequence: CDR1 SGHDT, CDR2 YYEEEE. The CDR3 sequence: CASSIIVSVGGHGYTF. In nucleotides, the CDR3 is TGTGCCAGCAGTATCATCGTGAGTGTGGGGGGCCATGGCTACACCTTC.

This sequence joins TRBV6-1 and TRBJ2-5; TRBD1 might be the D (6 bases). Deletions cut 1 base from V and 2 bases from J, with 14 bases between. From germline, CDR1 is MNHNS and CDR2 SASEGT. The CDR3 totals 16 residues. The CDR3 here is CASSEGWGPGQETQYF. In nucleotides, the CDR3 is TGTGCCAGCAGTGAAGGATGGGGGCCGGGGCAAGAGACCCAGTACTTC.

This clone was recorded a few times. One end of the junction fails to match germline, which may point to a read error. The rearrangement links TRBV7-9 to TRBJ2-7, with D perhaps TRBD1 or TRBD2 (5 bases each). The CDR3 runs to 17 residues. The germline CDR1 and CDR2 sequences are SEHNR and FQNEAQ (reference sequence). The CDR3 here is CASSFVSGTPRSSEQYF. CDR3 sequence (DNA): TGTGCCAGCAGCTTCGTCTCCGGGACGCCCAGATCCTCCGAGCAGTACTTC.

This clone was seen just once. V and J are TRBV5-4 and TRBJ1-6; 9 bases line up with TRBD1. V gave up 4 bases and J gave up 9 bases; unmatched junction bases: 14. Germline assignment: CDR1 SGHNT and CDR2 YYREEE (reference sequence). The CDR3 is made up of 17 amino acids. CDR3 protein: CASSGAGGQGWSSPLHF. The CDR3 DNA is TGTGCCAGCAGCGGCGCGGGGGGACAGGGTTGGAGTTCACCCCTCCACTTT. Filled out from reference TRBV5-4 and TRBJ1-6, the complete variable domain reads ETGVTQSPTHLIKTRGQQVTLRCSSQSGHNTVSWYQQALGQGPQFIFQYYREEENGRGNFPPRFSGLQFPNYSSELNVNALELDDSALYLCASSGAGGQGWSSPLHFGNGTRLTVT.

The rearrangement uses TRBV30 and TRBJ1-6; D is ambiguous. The length of the CDR3 is 13 residues. The germline V gene encodes CDR1 GTSNPN and CDR2 SVGIG (reference sequence). The germline V and J ends were trimmed by 3 bases and 8 bases, with 11 bases remaining between them. The CDR3 region has the DNA TGTGCCTGGAGGTTCGTTAGGGATTCACCCCTCCACTTT. Protein: CAWRFVRDSPLHF.

V is TRBV10-1 and J is TRBJ1-1, with D unresolved. CDR3 length: 15 amino acids. V lost 0 bases, J lost 0 bases, and 8 bases lay in between. Germline CDR1 reads WNHNN; CDR2 reads SYGVQD (reference sequence). CDR3 loop: CASSESSRLNTEAFF. The CDR3 nucleotides are TGCGCCAGCAGTGAGTCGTCCAGATTGAACACTGAAGCTTTCTTT.